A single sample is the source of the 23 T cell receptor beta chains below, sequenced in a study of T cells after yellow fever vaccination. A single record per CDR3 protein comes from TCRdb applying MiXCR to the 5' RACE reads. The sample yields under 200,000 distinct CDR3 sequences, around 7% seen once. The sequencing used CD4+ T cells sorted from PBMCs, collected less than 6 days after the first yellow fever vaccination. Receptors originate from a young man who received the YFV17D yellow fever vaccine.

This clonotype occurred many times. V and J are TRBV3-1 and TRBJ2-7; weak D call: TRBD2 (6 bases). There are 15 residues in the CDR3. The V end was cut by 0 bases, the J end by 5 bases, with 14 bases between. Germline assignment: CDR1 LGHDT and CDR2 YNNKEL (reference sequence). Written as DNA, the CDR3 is TGTGCCAGCAGCCAAGATTATCGGGGGTTAGACGAGCAGTACTTC. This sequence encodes CASSQDYRGLDEQYF.

CDR3 sequence reads: CASSHWGESTDTQYF. The CDR3 region has the DNA TGTGCCAGCTCCCACTGGGGGGAAAGCACAGATACGCAGTATTTT. The V and J genes are TRBV6-1 and TRBJ2-3, with a weak D call TRBD2 (6 bases). Germline V gives CDR1 MNHNS, CDR2 SASEGT. The CDR3 runs 15 residues. V lost 8 bases to trimming and J lost 0 bases, with 15 bases between them.

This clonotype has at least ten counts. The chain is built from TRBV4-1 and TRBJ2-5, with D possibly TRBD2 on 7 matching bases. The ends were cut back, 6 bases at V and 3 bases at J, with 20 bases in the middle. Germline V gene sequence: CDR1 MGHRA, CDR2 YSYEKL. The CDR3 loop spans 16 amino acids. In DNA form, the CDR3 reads TGCGCCAGCAGTACTCTGGGGAGGGGGAAGGAAGAGACCCAGTACTTC. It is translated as CASSTLGRGKEETQYF.

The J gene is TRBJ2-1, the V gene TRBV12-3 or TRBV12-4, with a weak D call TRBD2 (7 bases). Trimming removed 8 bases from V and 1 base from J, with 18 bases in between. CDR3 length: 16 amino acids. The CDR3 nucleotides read TGTGCCAGCCGGAAGGGGGGGGGGGCGTCCTACAATGAGCAGTTCTTC. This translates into CASRKGGGASYNEQFF.

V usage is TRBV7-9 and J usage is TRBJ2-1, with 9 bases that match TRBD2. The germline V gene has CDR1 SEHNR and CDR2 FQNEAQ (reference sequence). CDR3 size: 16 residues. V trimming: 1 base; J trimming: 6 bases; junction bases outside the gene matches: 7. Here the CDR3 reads CASSLVGRGGRNEQFF. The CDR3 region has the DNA TGTGCCAGCAGCTTAGTGGGGCGGGGGGGCCGCAATGAGCAGTTCTTC.

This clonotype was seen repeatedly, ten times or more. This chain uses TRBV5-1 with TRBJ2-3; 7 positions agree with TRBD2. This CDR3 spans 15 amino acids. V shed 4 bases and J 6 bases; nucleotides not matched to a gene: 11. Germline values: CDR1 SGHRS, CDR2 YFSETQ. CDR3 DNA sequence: TGCGCCAGCAGCCATACGGGACTAACTACGGATACGCAGTATTTT. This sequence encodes CASSHTGLTTDTQYF.

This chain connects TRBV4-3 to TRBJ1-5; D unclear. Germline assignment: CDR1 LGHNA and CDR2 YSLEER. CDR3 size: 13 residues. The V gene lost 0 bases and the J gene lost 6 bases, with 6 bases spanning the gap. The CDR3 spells CASSQDYFQPQHF. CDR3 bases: TGCGCCAGCAGCCAAGACTACTTTCAGCCCCAGCATTTT.

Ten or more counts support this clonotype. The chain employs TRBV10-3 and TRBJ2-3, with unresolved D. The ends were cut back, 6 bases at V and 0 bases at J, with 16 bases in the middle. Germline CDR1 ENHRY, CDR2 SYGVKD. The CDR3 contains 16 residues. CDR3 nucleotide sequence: TGTGCCATCAGGGGCTCGCGGACCGCTAGCACAGATACGCAGTATTTT. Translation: CAIRGSRTASTDTQYF.

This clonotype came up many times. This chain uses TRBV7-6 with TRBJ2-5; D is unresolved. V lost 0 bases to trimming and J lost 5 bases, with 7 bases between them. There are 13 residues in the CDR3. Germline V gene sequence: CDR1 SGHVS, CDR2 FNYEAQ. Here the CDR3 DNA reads TGTGCCAGCAGCTTAGCGGCGCAGGAGACCCAGTACTTC. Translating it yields CASSLAAQETQYF.

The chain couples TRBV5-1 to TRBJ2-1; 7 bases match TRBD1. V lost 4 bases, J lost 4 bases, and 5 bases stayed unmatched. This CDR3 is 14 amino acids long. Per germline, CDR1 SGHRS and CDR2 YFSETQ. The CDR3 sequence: CASSPLQGYNEQFF. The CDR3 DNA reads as TGCGCCAGCAGCCCGCTACAGGGGTACAATGAGCAGTTCTTC.

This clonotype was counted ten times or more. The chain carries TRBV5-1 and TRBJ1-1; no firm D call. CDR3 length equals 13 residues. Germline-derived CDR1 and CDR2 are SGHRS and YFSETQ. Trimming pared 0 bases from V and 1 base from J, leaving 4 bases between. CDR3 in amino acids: CASSLEGNTEAFF. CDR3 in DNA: TGCGCCAGCAGCTTGGAAGGGAACACTGAAGCTTTCTTT.

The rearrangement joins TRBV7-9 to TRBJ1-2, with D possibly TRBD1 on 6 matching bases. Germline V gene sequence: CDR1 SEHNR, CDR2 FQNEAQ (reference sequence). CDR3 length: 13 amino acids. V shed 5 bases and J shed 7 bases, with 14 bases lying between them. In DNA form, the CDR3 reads TGTGCCAGCAGCCCGACGGGGGCGGTTGGCTACACCTTC. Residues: CASSPTGAVGYTF.

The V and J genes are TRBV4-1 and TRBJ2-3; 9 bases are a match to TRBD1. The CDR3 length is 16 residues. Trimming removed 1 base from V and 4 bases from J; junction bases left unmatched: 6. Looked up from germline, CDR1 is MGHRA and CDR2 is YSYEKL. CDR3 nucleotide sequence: TGCGCCAGCAGCCAAGGAGGACAGGGGCTGGCAGATACGCAGTATTTT. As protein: CASSQGGQGLADTQYF.

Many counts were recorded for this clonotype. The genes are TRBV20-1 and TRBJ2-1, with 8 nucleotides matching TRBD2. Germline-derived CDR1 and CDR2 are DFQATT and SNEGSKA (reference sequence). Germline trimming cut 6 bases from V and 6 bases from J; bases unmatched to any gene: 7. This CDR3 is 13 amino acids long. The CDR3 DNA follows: TGCAGTGCCCCCGGGAGGGCGGGCAATGAGCAGTTCTTC. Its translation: CSAPGRAGNEQFF.

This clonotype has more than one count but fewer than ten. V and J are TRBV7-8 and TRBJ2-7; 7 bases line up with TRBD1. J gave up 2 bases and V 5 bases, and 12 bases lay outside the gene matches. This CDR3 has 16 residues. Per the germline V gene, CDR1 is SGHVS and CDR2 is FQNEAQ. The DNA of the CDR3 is TGTGCCAGCAGCCGGTTGACAGGGTCCCTTGCCTACGAGCAGTACTTC. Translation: CASSRLTGSLAYEQYF.

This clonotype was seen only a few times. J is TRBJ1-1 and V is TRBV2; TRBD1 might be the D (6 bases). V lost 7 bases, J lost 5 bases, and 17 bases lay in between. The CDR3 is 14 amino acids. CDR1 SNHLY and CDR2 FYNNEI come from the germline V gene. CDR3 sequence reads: CASTFEQGLTEAFF. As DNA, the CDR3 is TGTGCCAGCACATTTGAACAGGGTTTGACTGAAGCTTTCTTT.

The CDR3 region is CASSLDQGTGQPQHF. The CDR3, as DNA: TGTGCCAGCAGCTTAGACCAGGGGACGGGTCAGCCCCAGCATTTT. The chain recombines TRBV11-2 with TRBJ1-5, with D perhaps TRBD1 (6 bases). This CDR3 comprises 15 residues. The V gene's germline CDR1 is SGHAT and CDR2 FQNNGV. With 0 bases removed from V and 6 bases from J, the gap between germline ends came to 12 bases.

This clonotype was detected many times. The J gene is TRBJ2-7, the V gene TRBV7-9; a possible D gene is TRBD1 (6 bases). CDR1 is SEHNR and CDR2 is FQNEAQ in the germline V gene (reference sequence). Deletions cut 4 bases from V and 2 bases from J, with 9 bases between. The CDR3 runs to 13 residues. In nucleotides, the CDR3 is TGTGCCAGCAGCTCGGACAGTGCCTACGAGCAGTACGTC. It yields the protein CASSSDSAYEQYV.

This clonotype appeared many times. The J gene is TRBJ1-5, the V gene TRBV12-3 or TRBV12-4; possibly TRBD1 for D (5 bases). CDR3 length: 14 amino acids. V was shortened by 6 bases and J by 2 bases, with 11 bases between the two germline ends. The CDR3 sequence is CASRLTGGNQPQHF. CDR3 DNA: TGTGCCAGCAGGTTAACGGGGGGCAATCAGCCCCAGCATTTT.

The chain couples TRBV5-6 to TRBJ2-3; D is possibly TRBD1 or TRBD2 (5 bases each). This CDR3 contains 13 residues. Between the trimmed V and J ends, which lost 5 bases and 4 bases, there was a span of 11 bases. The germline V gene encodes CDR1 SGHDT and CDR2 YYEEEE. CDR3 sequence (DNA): TGTGCCAGCAGGGGGGTGGGGGCAGATACGCAGTATTTT. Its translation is CASRGVGADTQYF.

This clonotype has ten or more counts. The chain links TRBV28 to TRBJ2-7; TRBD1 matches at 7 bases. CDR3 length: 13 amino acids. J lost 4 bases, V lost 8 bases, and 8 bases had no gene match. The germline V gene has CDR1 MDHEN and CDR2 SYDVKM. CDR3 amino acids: CASEGANSYEQYV. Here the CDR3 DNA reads TGTGCCAGCGAGGGGGCGAACAGTTACGAGCAGTACGTC.

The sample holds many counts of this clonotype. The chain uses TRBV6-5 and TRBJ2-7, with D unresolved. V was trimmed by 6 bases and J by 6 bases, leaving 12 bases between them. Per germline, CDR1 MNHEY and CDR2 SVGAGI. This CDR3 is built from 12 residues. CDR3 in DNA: TGTGCCAGCAGCACTAATAGGGCCGAGCAGTACTTC. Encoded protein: CASSTNRAEQYF.

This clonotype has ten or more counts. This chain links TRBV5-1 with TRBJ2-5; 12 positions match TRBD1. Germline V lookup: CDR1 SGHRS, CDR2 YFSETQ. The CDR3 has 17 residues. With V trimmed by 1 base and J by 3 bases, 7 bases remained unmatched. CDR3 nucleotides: TGCGCCAGCAGCTTGTCCGGGACAGGGGGCATAAAAGAGACCCAGTACTTC. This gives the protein CASSLSGTGGIKETQYF.